The following is a T cell receptor (beta chain) sequence with its context. This CDR3 spans 16 amino acids. From germline, CDR1 is MNHEY and CDR2 SVGAGI. The V and J ends lost 2 bases and 4 bases, in that order; junction bases with no gene match: 7. Then a second PCR, running about 6 to 11 cycles, was carried out with a sample-barcoded 5' primer and a J-beta primer mix. TCRdb reanalysed the 5' RACE reads using MiXCR and keeps one entry per CDR3 protein. This table holds a few hundred thousand distinct CDR3 sequences, 27% found once. This sample is part of a study of blood T cells in healthy people across ages.

This sequence originates from a woman in her 70s in good health. The rearrangement joins TRBV6-5 to TRBJ1-4; TRBD1 matches at 7 bases. Material: blood. Here the CDR3 reads CASSYRTWDSNEKLFF. For the CDR3, the DNA is TGTGCCAGCAGTTACCGCACATGGGACAGTAATGAAAAACTGTTTTTT.